Listed here are 27 T cell receptor beta chains from one sample, sequenced in a study of CD8+CD57+ T cells in acquired aplastic anemia. CD8+CD57+ cell expansion, shown by flow cytometry, had occurred in the patients selected for sequencing. Genomic DNA was employed as the template in profiling TCR beta VDJ and CDR3. TCRdb recomputed calls from the reads with MiXCR, one row per CDR3 protein. The table lists roughly 160,000 distinct CDR3 sequences, about 70% of them singletons, with 45% to 60% in the top ten. The sample taken for sequencing was sorted CD4+, CD8+, or CD8+CD57+ T cells (not recorded which) from PBMCs. Every receptor here comes from a human donor with aplastic anemia.

V gene TRBV20-1 combines with J gene TRBJ1-1, with D unresolved. V was clipped by 3 bases and J by 8 bases, with 7 bases between them. This CDR3 region has 10 residues. Looked up from germline, CDR1 is DFQATT and CDR2 is SNEGSKA (reference sequence). CDR3 sequence: CSASRLEAFF. DNA for the CDR3: TGCAGTGCTAGTCGACTAGAAGCTTTCTTT.

J is TRBJ2-3 and V is TRBV6-4; 11 nucleotides match TRBD2. Germline V gene sequence: CDR1 MRHNA, CDR2 SNTAGT. This CDR3 has 16 residues. The J segment lost 1 base and the V segment lost 3 bases, leaving 3 bases of the junction unmatched. The chain's CDR3 is CASSELAGDGTDTQYF. The CDR3 DNA is TGTGCCAGCAGTGAACTAGCGGGGGATGGCACAGATACGCAGTATTTT.

The J gene is TRBJ2-1, the V gene TRBV24-1, with TRBD1 matching over 7 bases. Trimming at V came to 0 bases and at J to 9 bases, leaving 4 bases not matched to a gene. This CDR3 is 14 amino acids long. Germline lookup yields CDR1 KGHDR and CDR2 SFDVKD. The CDR3 sequence is CATSDLKGASEQFF. CDR3 bases: TGTGCCACCAGTGATTTGAAGGGGGCGAGTGAGCAGTTCTTC.

The gene calls are TRBV20-1 and TRBJ2-7; D is possibly TRBD2 (5 bases). The CDR3 runs 13 residues. The germline V and J ends were trimmed by 0 bases and 6 bases, with 12 bases remaining between them. Germline values: CDR1 DFQATT, CDR2 SNEGSKA (reference sequence). The CDR3 spells CSARDGPRGEQYF. The CDR3 bases are TGCAGTGCTAGAGATGGCCCTCGGGGCGAGCAGTACTTC.

Comments on this clonotype: The junction departs from the called germline gene at one end, perhaps through a read error. The CDR3 here is CSAREAGETDTQYF. CDR3 bases: TGCAGTGCTCGAGAGGCGGGAGAGACAGATACGCAGTATTTT. This chain uses TRBV20-1 with TRBJ2-3; 7 bases fit TRBD2. The CDR3 runs 14 residues. The germline CDR1 and CDR2 sequences are DFQATT and SNEGSKA (reference sequence).

The rearrangement uses TRBV2 and TRBJ2-7; D is perhaps TRBD1 or TRBD2 (6 bases each). V lost 3 bases and J lost 2, with 14 bases in between. Germline CDR1 and CDR2: SNHLY and FYNNEI. The CDR3 spans 15 residues. Here the CDR3 DNA reads TGTGCCAGCAGTGAGGGGGGACACCCAACCTACGAGCAGTACTTC. This codes for CASSEGGHPTYEQYF.

V gene TRBV29-1 combines with J gene TRBJ1-2; 10 bases are shared with TRBD1. Germline V gives CDR1 SQVTM, CDR2 ANQGSEA. With 6 bases clipped from V and 7 bases from J, the junction kept 5 bases outside the gene matches. The CDR3 contains 12 residues. For the CDR3, the DNA is TGCAGCGTGCCAGGGACAGGGGTTGGCTACACCTTC. It encodes CSVPGTGVGYTF.

V usage is TRBV10-3 and J usage is TRBJ2-1, with 8 nucleotides matching TRBD2. Germline CDR1 and CDR2: ENHRY and SYGVKD. This CDR3 is 15 amino acids long. The J segment lost 6 bases and the V segment lost 5 bases, leaving 9 bases of the junction unmatched. Written as DNA, the CDR3 is TGTGCCATCAGTTATCTCGAGGGGACTAGCAATGAGCAGTTCTTC. Protein sequence: CAISYLEGTSNEQFF.

In regard to this clonotype: Lacking the conserved final phenylalanine or tryptophan, this CDR3 likely reflects a read error. The chain is built from TRBV19 and TRBJ1-2; D not resolved. Trimming left V 10 bases short and J 0 bases short, with 12 bases between. This CDR3 has 13 amino acids. In germline, CDR1 is LNHDA, CDR2 SQIVND (reference sequence). The CDR3 coding sequence is TGTGCCACTAACCTAAGTCCTAACTATGGCTACACCTCC. Translation gives CATNLSPNYGYTS.

Of note for this clonotype: Its ends do not fully match the called genes, so a read error is possible. This chain uses TRBV5-1 with TRBJ1-2; D gene uncertain. Germline V lookup: CDR1 SGHRS, CDR2 YFSETQ. The CDR3 consists of 13 residues. CDR3 bases: TGCGCCAGCAGCATGATTCCTGATCATGGCTACGCCTTC. The encoded protein is CASSMIPDHGYAF.

This chain links TRBV6-6 with TRBJ1-1; the D is unclear. This CDR3 has 13 amino acids. The germline gives CDR1 MNHNY, CDR2 SVGAGI (reference sequence). Between the trimmed V and J ends, which lost 2 bases and 8 bases, there was a span of 12 bases. The CDR3 DNA sequence: TGTGCCAGCAGTTACGGTACCATTAGGGAAGCTTTCTTT. Translation: CASSYGTIREAFF.

The chain employs TRBV7-9 and TRBJ1-2; TRBD1 matches at 9 bases. In germline, CDR1 is SEHNR, CDR2 FQNEAQ (reference sequence). The CDR3 extends over 20 amino acids. J was trimmed by 3 bases and V by 7 bases; bases with no gene match: 24. The CDR3: CASTAVNQETGGVGDYGYTF. CDR3 sequence (DNA): TGTGCCAGCACCGCAGTTAACCAAGAGACAGGGGGTGTGGGTGACTATGGCTACACCTTC. Full variable domain (remainder filled in from reference TRBV7-9 and TRBJ1-2): DTGVSQNPRHKITKRGQNVTFRCDPISEHNRLYWYRQTLGQGPEFLTYFQNEAQLEKSRLLSDRFSAERPKGSFSTLEIQRTEQGDSAMYLCASTAVNQETGGVGDYGYTFGSGTRLTVV.

The sample holds one count of this clonotype. V and J are TRBV7-8 and TRBJ1-5, with a weak D call TRBD1 (6 bases). The V gene lost 6 bases and the J gene lost 6 bases, with 12 bases spanning the gap. The CDR3 has 13 residues. CDR1 and CDR2 from the germline V gene are SGHVS and FQNEAQ. As DNA, the CDR3 is TGTGCCAGCAGTATAGGGGGGAGTCAGCCCCAGCATTTT. Its protein product is CASSIGGSQPQHF. Full variable domain (rest looked up from reference TRBV7-8 and TRBJ1-5): GAGVSQSPRYKVAKRGQDVALRCDPISGHVSLFWYQQALGQGPEFLTYFQNEAQLDKSGLPSDRFFAERPEGSVSTLKIQRTQQEDSAVYLCASSIGGSQPQHFGDGTRLSIL.

V and J are TRBV20-1 and TRBJ1-5; possible D gene TRBD1, 5 bases. The CDR3 covers 15 residues. Per germline, CDR1 DFQATT and CDR2 SNEGSKA (reference sequence). The V and J ends lost 1 base and 11 bases respectively, with 21 bases between them. CDR3: CSARGGYDGMETQHF. The CDR3 bases are TGCAGTGCTAGAGGGGGGTACGACGGGATGGAGACCCAGCATTTT.

The V call is TRBV7-8, the J call TRBJ2-1; 7 positions agree with TRBD1. The ends lost 4 bases at V and 7 bases at J; junction bases unmatched: 16. This CDR3 is 17 amino acids long. The germline CDR1 and CDR2 sequences are SGHVS and FQNEAQ. The CDR3 DNA follows: TGTGCCAGCAGCTCCACCCGCCGACAGGGTATCGATAATGAGCAGTTCTTC. Translation: CASSSTRRQGIDNEQFF.

A word on this clonotype: Compared with germline, one end of the junction differs, possibly owing to a read error. The chain has TRBV12-3 or TRBV12-4 and TRBJ1-2; D is uncertain. The CDR3 length is 14 residues. This CDR3 is CASSLFPGNYGHTF. The CDR3 DNA is TGTGCCAGCAGTCTCTTTCCAGGCAACTATGGCCACACCTTC.

This chain joins TRBV7-9 and TRBJ2-5, with TRBD2 matching over 11 bases. V shed 4 bases, J shed 4 bases, and the junction held 5 bases outside the gene matches. Per the germline V gene, CDR1 is SEHNR and CDR2 is FQNEAQ (reference sequence). The CDR3 is 15 residues long. The CDR3 DNA reads TGTGCCAGCAGCTCGAGACTAGCGGGGACAGAGACCCAGTACTTC. Protein: CASSSRLAGTETQYF. Supplemented by reference TRBV7-9 and TRBJ2-5, the full variable domain reads DTGVSQNPRHKITKRGQNVTFRCDPISEHNRLYWYRQTLGQGPEFLTYFQNEAQLEKSRLLSDRFSAERPKGSFSTLEIQRTEQGDSAMYLCASSSRLAGTETQYFGPGTRLLVL.

This clonotype came up a few times. CDR3 protein: CASSDRDVGTQYF. CDR3 in DNA: TGCGCCAGCAGTGATAGGGACGTGGGGACCCAGTACTTC. The chain is built from TRBV10-1 and TRBJ2-5; the D gene could be TRBD1 or TRBD2 (5 bases each). Germline V CDR1 and CDR2: WNHNN, SYGVQD (reference sequence). Between the trimmed V and J ends, which lost 3 bases and 7 bases, there was a span of 12 bases. This CDR3 is 13 amino acids long.

The rearrangement uses TRBV24-1 and TRBJ2-2; no clear D gene. The CDR3 totals 14 residues. Trimming pared 7 bases from V and 7 bases from J, leaving 15 bases between. Germline lookup yields CDR1 KGHDR and CDR2 SFDVKD. CDR3: CATSDPPGNGELFF. CDR3 DNA: TGTGCCACCAGCGATCCTCCGGGTAACGGGGAGCTGTTTTTT.

The rearrangement links TRBV29-1 to TRBJ2-5; 13 nucleotides agree with TRBD2. The CDR3 is 14 amino acids. V was clipped by 7 bases and J by 5 bases; unmatched bases: 7. CDR1 is SQVTM, CDR2 ANQGSEA, per germline. The CDR3 bases are TGCAGCGGCTGGACTAGCGGGAGTGGGGAGACCCAGTACTTC. This encodes CSGWTSGSGETQYF.

This clonotype was recorded a few times. The chain couples TRBV10-2 to TRBJ1-6, with D hard to call. CDR3 length: 14 amino acids. Germline V gives CDR1 WSHSY, CDR2 SAAADI. Trimming stripped 4 bases from V and 7 bases from J, with 11 bases between. CDR3 in DNA: TGCGCCAGCAGTGTCGGCCCGTGGAATTCACCCCTCCACTTT. It encodes CASSVGPWNSPLHF.

This clonotype was observed a few times. This chain connects TRBV7-9 to TRBJ1-1, with a possible D match to TRBD1 (6 bases). Trimming left V 4 bases short and J 10 bases short, with 16 bases between. This CDR3 contains 13 residues. Germline assignment: CDR1 SEHNR and CDR2 FQNEAQ (reference sequence). As DNA, the CDR3 is TGTGCCAGCAGCTCCCGACAGGCTTCCGGAGCTTTCTTT. Translation: CASSSRQASGAFF.

The count of this clonotype is one. The genes are TRBV29-1 and TRBJ2-1; D could derive from TRBD1 or TRBD2 (5 bases each). V was pared by 4 bases and J by 6 bases, with 19 bases between. The CDR3 contains 15 residues. The germline V gene encodes CDR1 SQVTM and CDR2 ANQGSEA. Written as DNA, the CDR3 is TGCAGCGTTGTTCTTGTCTCCAAAGGGACCAATGAGCAGTTCTTC. Translation: CSVVLVSKGTNEQFF.

The genes are TRBV19 and TRBJ2-2; D call uncertain. The CDR3 consists of 13 residues. Trimming shortened V by 3 bases and J by 5 bases, and 7 bases separated the two germline ends. CDR1 and CDR2 (germline): LNHDA, SQIVND (reference sequence). The CDR3 DNA is TGTGCCAGTAGTATTTTAAGGACCGGGGAGCTGTTTTTT. It is translated as CASSILRTGELFF.

Ten or more counts support this clonotype. This chain links TRBV10-2 with TRBJ2-5, with 10 positions matching TRBD1. Germline CDR1 is WSHSY and CDR2 is SAAADI. V gave up 3 bases and J gave up 5 bases; unmatched junction bases: 3. The CDR3 is 14 residues long. DNA for the CDR3: TGCGCCAGCAGTGAATTGGGACAGGGGGAGACCCAGTACTTC. It specifies CASSELGQGETQYF.

This clonotype has a handful of counts. V and J are TRBV7-9 and TRBJ2-2, with 8 bases that match TRBD1. The ends lost 4 bases at V and 0 bases at J; junction bases unmatched: 13. The CDR3 has 19 residues. Germline loops: CDR1 SEHNR, CDR2 FQNEAQ (reference sequence). This CDR3 is CASSSAFGQGGTNTGELFF. The DNA of the CDR3 is TGTGCCAGCAGCTCAGCATTTGGACAGGGTGGGACGAACACCGGGGAGCTGTTTTTT. Using reference TRBV7-9 and TRBJ2-2 for the parts outside the CDR3, the full variable domain is DTGVSQNPRHKITKRGQNVTFRCDPISEHNRLYWYRQTLGQGPEFLTYFQNEAQLEKSRLLSDRFSAERPKGSFSTLEIQRTEQGDSAMYLCASSSAFGQGGTNTGELFFGEGSRLTVL.

The chain is built from TRBV6-5 and TRBJ2-5; 12 bases line up with TRBD1. J lost 5 bases, V lost 4 bases, and 8 bases had no gene match. Germline V gives CDR1 MNHEY, CDR2 SVGAGI. The CDR3 spans 16 residues. The CDR3, as DNA: TGTGCCAGCAGTTCTCCACCGGGACAGGGGGCTGAGACCCAGTACTTC. This gives the protein CASSSPPGQGAETQYF.